This T cell receptor (beta chain) stems from a study of CD8 T cells in Susac syndrome. Random hexamers were used to reverse transcribe an amount of about 0.45 to 1 ug RNA. TCRdb passed the immunoSEQ multiplex PCR reads through MiXCR, listing each CDR3 protein once. The top ten clones hold 0.15% of a sample with about 150,000 distinct CDR3 sequences, around 95% of them seen once. This CDR3 region has 12 residues. Germline CDR1 SQVTM, CDR2 ANQGSEA. The V gene lost 5 bases and the J gene lost 4 bases, with 8 bases spanning the gap. The sequence was collected from a human donor with multiple sclerosis. The chain has TRBV29-1 and TRBJ2-2; D perhaps matches TRBD2 (5 bases). Input material: CD8+ T cells from PBMCs. The DNA for the CDR3 is TGCAGCGTTACAGAGGGCACCGGGGAGCTGTTTTTT. This encodes CSVTEGTGELFF.